The clone carrying this T cell receptor beta chain came up many times. Its antigen remains unknown. Trimming stripped 2 bases from V and 1 base from J, with 14 bases between. This CDR3 is built from 16 residues. The V gene's germline CDR1 is WNHNN and CDR2 SYGVQD (reference sequence). The data were taken from a study of Graves' ophthalmopathy and Graves' hyperthyroidism. General study results and limits: Most thyroid clonotypes with frequency above 0.001 were detected in blood too. Prediction of ophthalmopathy progression reached about 71% sensitivity and around 75% specificity.

Stable hyperthyroidism denotes an absence of ophthalmopathy throughout 18 months of follow-up. Exclusion applied to patients with other autoimmune diseases, uncontrolled infections, pregnancy or lactation. Using RNA transcripts, the TCR beta CDR3 regions were amplified. Investigators did first-round RT-PCR with HTBI primers, then second-round multiplex PCR. One entry per CDR3 protein results from TCRdb running MiXCR on the multiplex PCR reads. The sample includes about 620,000 distinct CDR3 sequences, approximately 21% seen only once; the top ten take roughly 6.9%. The specimen sequenced was peripheral blood. V is TRBV10-1 and J is TRBJ1-1; perhaps TRBD1 as D (5 bases). This receptor was taken from a woman aged 18-29 years with stable Graves' hyperthyroidism. Some clones in this sample may be carry-over from other donors' samples. Here the CDR3 DNA reads TGCGCCAGCAGTGAGCCCCCCAGGGATGGGAACACTGAAGCTTTCTTT. This sequence encodes CASSEPPRDGNTEAFF.